This T cell receptor beta chain is from a study of response to subunit inactivated influenza vaccine. Using its own MiXCR run on the RT-PCR reads, TCRdb lists one record per CDR3 protein. The sample consists of about 700,000 distinct CDR3 sequences, roughly 15% of them appearing once. Study outcomes and limitations: After each seasonal influenza vaccination, few new T cells are recruited, the authors suggested.

This clonotype has more than one count but fewer than ten. The antigen is unknown. The germline V and J ends were trimmed by 6 bases and 6 bases, with 10 bases remaining between them. This CDR3 comprises 12 residues. The germline V gene has CDR1 SGHRS and CDR2 YFSETQ. This rearrangement joins TRBV5-1 to TRBJ2-1; D remains unclear. The receptor's source is a man in his fifties who received an inactivated influenza vaccine. Here the sequenced sample was PBMCs from blood, taken roughly 15 days before vaccination. The CDR3 region is CASKLSGNEQFF. The CDR3 bases are TGCGCCAGCAAGTTGAGTGGCAATGAGCAGTTCTTC.